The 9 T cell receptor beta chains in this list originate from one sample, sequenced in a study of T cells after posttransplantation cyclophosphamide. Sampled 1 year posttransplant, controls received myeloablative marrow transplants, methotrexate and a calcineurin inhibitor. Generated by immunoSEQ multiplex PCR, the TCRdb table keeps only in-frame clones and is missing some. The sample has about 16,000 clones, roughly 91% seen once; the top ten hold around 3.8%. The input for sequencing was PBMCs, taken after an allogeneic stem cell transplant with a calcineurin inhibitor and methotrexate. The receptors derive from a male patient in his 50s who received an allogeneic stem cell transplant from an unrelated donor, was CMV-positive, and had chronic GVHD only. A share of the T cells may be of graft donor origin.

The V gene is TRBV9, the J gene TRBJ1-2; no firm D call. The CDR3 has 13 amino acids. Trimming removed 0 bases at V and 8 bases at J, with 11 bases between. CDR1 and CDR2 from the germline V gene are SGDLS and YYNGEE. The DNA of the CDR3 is TGTGCCAGCAGCGTAGGAGTCCTGAGAGGCTACACCTTC. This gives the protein CASSVGVLRGYTF.

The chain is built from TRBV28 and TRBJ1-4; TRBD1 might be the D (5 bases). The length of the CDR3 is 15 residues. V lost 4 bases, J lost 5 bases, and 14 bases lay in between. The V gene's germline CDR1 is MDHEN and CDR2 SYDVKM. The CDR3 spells CASSSSGGDNEKLFF. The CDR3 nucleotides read TGTGCCAGCAGTTCCTCGGGAGGGGACAATGAAAAACTGTTTTTT. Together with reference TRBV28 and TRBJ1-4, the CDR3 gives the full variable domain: DVKVTQSSRYLVKRTGEKVFLECVQDMDHENMFWYRQDPGLGLRLIYFSYDVKMKEKGDIPEGYSVSREKKERFSLILESASTNQTSMYLCASSSSGGDNEKLFFGSGTQLSVL.

CDR3 in amino acids: CASSPGTMNTGELFF. As DNA, the CDR3 is TGCGCCAGCAGCCCCGGGACTATGAACACCGGGGAGCTGTTTTTT. The V gene is TRBV4-1, the J gene TRBJ2-2, with 7 bases lining up with TRBD2. There are 15 residues in the CDR3. Trimming at V came to 4 bases and at J to 1 base, leaving 3 bases not matched to a gene. The V gene's germline CDR1 is MGHRA and CDR2 YSYEKL.

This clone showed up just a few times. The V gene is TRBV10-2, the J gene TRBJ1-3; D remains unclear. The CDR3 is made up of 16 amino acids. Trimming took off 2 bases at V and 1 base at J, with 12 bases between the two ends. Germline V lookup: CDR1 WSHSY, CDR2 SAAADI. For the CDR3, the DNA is TGCGCCAGCAGTGAGGGGCAGGTACTGTCTGGAAACACCATATATTTT. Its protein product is CASSEGQVLSGNTIYF.

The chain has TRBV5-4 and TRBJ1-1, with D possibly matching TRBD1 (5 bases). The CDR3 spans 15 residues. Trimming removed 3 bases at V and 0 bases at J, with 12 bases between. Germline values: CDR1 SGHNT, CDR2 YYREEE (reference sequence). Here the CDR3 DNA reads TGTGCCAGCAGCTCAAGACAGTCCATGAACACTGAAGCTTTCTTT. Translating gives CASSSRQSMNTEAFF. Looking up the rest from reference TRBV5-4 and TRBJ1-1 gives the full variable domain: ETGVTQSPTHLIKTRGQQVTLRCSSQSGHNTVSWYQQALGQGPQFIFQYYREEENGRGNFPPRFSGLQFPNYSSELNVNALELDDSALYLCASSSRQSMNTEAFFGQGTRLTVV.

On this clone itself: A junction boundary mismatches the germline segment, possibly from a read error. CDR3 in amino acids: CASSLGSGGAYEQYF. CDR3 in DNA: TGTGCTAGCAGCTTAGGGAGCGGGGGGGCCTACGAGCAGTACTTC. The J gene is TRBJ2-7, the V gene TRBV7-7, with 10 bases fitting TRBD2. Germline CDR1 and CDR2: SSHAT and FNYEAQ (reference sequence). The CDR3 is made up of 15 amino acids.

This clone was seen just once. The CDR3 reads CASSGSGRALGNEQFF. CDR3 bases: TGCGCCAGCAGCGGCAGCGGGAGGGCCCTCGGGAATGAGCAGTTCTTC. The chain joins TRBV5-1 to TRBJ2-1, with 10 positions matching TRBD2. The CDR3 extends over 16 amino acids. J was trimmed by 7 bases and V by 4 bases; bases with no gene match: 11. CDR1 is SGHRS and CDR2 is YFSETQ in the germline V gene.

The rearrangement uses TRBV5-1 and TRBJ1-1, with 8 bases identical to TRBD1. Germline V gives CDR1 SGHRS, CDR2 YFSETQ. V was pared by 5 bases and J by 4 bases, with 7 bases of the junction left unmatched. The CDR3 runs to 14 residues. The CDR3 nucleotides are TGCGCCAGCAGACGTGGACAGGGAGGCACTGAAGCTTTCTTT. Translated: CASRRGQGGTEAFF.

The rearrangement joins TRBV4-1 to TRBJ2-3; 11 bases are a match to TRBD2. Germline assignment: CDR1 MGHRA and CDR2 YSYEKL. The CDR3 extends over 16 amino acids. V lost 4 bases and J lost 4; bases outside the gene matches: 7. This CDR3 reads CASSRPTSGRADTQYF. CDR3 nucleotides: TGCGCCAGCAGCCGCCCTACTAGCGGGAGAGCAGATACGCAGTATTTT.